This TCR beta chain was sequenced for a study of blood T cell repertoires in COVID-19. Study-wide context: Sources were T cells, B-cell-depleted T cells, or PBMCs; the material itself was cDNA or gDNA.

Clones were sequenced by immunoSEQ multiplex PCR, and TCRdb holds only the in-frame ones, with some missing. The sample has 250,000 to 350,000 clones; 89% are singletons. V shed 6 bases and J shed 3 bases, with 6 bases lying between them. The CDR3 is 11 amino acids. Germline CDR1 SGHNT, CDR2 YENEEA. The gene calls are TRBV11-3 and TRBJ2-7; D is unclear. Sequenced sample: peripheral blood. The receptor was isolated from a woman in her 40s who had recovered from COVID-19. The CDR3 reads CASSRSYEQYF. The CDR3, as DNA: TGTGCCAGCAGTCGGAGCTACGAGCAGTACTTC.